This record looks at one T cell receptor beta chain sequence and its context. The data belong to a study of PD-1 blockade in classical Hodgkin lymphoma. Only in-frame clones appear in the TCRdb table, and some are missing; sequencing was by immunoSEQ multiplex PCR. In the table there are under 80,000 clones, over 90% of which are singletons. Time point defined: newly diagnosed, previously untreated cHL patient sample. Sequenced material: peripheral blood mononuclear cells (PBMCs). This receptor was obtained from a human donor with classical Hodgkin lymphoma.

CDR3 sequence reads: CASSFAGKAGDTQYF. The DNA of the CDR3 is TGTGCCAGCAGTTTTGCAGGGAAAGCGGGAGATACGCAGTATTTT. The chain carries TRBV28 and TRBJ2-3; D might be TRBD2 (6 bases). This CDR3 is 15 amino acids long. Trimming removed 3 bases from V and 5 bases from J, with 15 bases in between. Per germline, CDR1 MDHEN and CDR2 SYDVKM.